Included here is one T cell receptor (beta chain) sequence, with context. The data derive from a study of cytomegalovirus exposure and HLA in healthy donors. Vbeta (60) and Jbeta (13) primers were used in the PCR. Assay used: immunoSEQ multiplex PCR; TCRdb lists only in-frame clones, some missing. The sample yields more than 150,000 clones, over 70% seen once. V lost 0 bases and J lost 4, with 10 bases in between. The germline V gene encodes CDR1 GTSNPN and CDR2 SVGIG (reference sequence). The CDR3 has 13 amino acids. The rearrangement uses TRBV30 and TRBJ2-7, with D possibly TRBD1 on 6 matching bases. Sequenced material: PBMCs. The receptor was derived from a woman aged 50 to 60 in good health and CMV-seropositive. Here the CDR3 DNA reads TGTGCCTGGAGTGTTGGGCAGGGGTACGAGCAGTACTTC. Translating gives CAWSVGQGYEQYF.